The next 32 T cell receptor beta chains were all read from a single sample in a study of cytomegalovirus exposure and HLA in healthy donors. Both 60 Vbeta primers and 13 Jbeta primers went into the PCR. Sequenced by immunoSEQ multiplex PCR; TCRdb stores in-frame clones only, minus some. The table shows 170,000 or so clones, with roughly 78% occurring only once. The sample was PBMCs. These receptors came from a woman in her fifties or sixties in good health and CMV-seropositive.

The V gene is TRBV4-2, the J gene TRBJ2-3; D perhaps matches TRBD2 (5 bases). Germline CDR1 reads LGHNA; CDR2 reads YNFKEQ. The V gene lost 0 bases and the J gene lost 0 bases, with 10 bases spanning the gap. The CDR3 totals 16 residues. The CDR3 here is CASSQDMTGSTDTQYF. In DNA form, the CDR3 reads TGTGCCAGCAGCCAAGACATGACGGGGAGCACAGATACGCAGTATTTT.

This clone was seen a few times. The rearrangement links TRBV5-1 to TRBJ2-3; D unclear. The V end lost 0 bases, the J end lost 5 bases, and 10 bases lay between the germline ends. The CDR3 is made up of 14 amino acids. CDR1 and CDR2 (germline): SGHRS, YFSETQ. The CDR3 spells CASSLDGRKDTQYF. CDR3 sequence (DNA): TGCGCCAGCAGCTTGGATGGCAGGAAAGATACGCAGTATTTT.

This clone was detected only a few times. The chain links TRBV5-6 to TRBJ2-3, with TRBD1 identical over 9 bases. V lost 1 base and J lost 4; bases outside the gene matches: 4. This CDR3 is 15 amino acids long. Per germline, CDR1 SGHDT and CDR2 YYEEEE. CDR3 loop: CASSLPGQGSDTQYF. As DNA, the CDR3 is TGTGCCAGCAGCTTGCCCGGACAGGGGTCAGATACGCAGTATTTT.

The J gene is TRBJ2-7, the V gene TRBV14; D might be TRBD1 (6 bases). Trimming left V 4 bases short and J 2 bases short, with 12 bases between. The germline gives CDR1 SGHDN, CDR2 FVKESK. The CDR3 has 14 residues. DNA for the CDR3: TGTGCCAGCAGCCTTTTAGGGACAACCTACGAGCAGTACTTC. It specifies CASSLLGTTYEQYF.

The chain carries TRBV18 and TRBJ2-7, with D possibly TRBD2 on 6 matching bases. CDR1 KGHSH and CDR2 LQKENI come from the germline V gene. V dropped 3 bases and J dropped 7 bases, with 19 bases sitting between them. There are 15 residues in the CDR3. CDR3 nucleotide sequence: TGTGCCAGCTCACCTAACGGGGAGGCTCAACGGGAGCAGTACTTC. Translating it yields CASSPNGEAQREQYF.

CDR3 loop: CASSIGGAALSDTQYF. The CDR3 DNA is TGTGCCAGTAGTATAGGCGGGGCGGCCCTCTCGGATACGCAGTATTTT. V and J are TRBV19 and TRBJ2-3; D is possibly TRBD2 (6 bases). Trimming removed 1 base at V and 6 bases at J, with 17 bases between. Germline values: CDR1 LNHDA, CDR2 SQIVND (reference sequence). This CDR3 has 16 amino acids.

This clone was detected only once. The CDR3 spells CASSSQGAGELFF. For the CDR3, the DNA is TGTGCCAGCAGCTCACAGGGGGCCGGGGAGCTGTTTTTT. This chain links TRBV7-3 with TRBJ2-2; 8 bases map to TRBD1. Germline lookup yields CDR1 SGHTA and CDR2 FQGTGA. V was clipped by 4 bases and J by 6 bases; unmatched bases: 1. The CDR3 has 13 amino acids.

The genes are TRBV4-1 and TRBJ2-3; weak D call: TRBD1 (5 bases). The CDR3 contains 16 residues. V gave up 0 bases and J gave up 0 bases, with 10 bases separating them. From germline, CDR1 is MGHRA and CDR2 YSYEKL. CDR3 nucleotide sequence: TGCGCCAGCAGCCAAGAACGGACACTAAGCACAGATACGCAGTATTTT. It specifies CASSQERTLSTDTQYF.

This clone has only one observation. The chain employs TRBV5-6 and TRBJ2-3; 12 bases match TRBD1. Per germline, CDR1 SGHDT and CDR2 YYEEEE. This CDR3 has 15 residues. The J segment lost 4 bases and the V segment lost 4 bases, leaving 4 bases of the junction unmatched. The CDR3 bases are TGTGCCAGCAGCCGGGACAGGGGGCGTCCAGATACGCAGTATTTT. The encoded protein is CASSRDRGRPDTQYF.

DNA of the CDR3: TGTGCCAGCAGCTTAGGGACAGTTCAAGAGACCCAGTACTTC. Protein product: CASSLGTVQETQYF. The chain carries TRBV7-8 and TRBJ2-5; perhaps TRBD1 as D (6 bases). The germline gives CDR1 SGHVS, CDR2 FQNEAQ. This CDR3 contains 14 residues. Trimming shortened V by 1 base and J by 2 bases, and 8 bases separated the two germline ends.

CDR3 sequence reads: CASTPGEGSGELFF. In DNA form, the CDR3 reads TGTGCCAGTACCCCCGGGGAGGGTTCTGGAGAGCTGTTTTTT. The rearrangement links TRBV19 to TRBJ2-2, with TRBD2 matching 7 bases. Per germline, CDR1 LNHDA and CDR2 SQIVND (reference sequence). CDR3 size: 14 residues. The V gene end was trimmed by 7 bases and the J gene end by 11 bases; junction bases not matched to a gene: 13.

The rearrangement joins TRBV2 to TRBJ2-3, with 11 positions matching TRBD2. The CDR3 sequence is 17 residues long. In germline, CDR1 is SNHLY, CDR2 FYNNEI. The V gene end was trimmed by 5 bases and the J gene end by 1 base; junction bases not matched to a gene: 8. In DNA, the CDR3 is TGTGCCAGCAGTTGGGAGACTAGCGGGGAAGGCACAGATACGCAGTATTTT. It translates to CASSWETSGEGTDTQYF.

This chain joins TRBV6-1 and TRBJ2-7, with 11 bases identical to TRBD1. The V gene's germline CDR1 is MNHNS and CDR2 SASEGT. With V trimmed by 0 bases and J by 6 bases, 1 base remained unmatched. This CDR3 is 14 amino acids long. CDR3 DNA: TGTGCCAGCAGTGAAGCGGGGACAGGGGGCGAGCAGTACTTC. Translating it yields CASSEAGTGGEQYF.

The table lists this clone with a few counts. The CDR3 DNA sequence: TGTGCCAGCAGTTACGCGGCCGAGCGGACCTACAATGAGCAGTTCTTC. It yields the protein CASSYAAERTYNEQFF. The chain employs TRBV6-5 and TRBJ2-1; the D gene is possibly TRBD2 (5 bases). This CDR3 region has 16 residues. From germline, CDR1 is MNHEY and CDR2 SVGAGI. The germline V and J ends were trimmed by 2 bases and 2 bases, with 13 bases remaining between them.

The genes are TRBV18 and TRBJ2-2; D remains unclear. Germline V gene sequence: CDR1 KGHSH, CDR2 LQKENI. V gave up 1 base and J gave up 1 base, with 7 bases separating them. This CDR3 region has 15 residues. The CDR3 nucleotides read TGTGCCAGCTCACCACGGCCTCGGAACACCGGGGAGCTGTTTTTT. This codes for CASSPRPRNTGELFF.

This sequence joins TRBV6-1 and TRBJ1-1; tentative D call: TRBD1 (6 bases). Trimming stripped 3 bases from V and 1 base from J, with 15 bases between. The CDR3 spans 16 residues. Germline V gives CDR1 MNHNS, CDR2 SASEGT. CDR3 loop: CASSDLVRGGNTEAFF. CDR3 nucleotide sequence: TGTGCCAGCAGTGATCTGGTTAGAGGGGGGAACACTGAAGCTTTCTTT.

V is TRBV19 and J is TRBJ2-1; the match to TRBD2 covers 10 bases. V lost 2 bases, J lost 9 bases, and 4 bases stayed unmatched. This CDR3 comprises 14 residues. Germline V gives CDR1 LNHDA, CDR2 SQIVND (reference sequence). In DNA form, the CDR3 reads TGTGCCAGTAGTATAAGCGGGGGGGCCAGTGAGCAGTTCTTC. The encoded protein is CASSISGGASEQFF.

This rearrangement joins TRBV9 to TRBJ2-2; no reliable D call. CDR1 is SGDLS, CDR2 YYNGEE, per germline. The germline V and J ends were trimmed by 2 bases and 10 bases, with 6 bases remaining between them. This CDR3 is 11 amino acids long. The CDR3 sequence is CASSVGMELFF. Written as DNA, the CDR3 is TGTGCCAGCAGCGTGGGCATGGAGCTGTTTTTT.

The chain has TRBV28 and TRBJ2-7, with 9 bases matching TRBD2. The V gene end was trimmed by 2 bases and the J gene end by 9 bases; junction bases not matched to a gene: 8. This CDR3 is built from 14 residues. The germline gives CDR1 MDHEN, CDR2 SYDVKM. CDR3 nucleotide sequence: TGTGCCAGCAGTTTAAACAGCGGGGGGCCCTCGCAGTACTTC. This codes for CASSLNSGGPSQYF.

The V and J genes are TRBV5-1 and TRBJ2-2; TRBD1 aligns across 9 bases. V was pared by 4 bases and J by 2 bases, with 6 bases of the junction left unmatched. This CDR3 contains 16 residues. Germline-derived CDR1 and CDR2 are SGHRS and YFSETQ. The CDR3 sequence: CASSPDRGSNTGELFF. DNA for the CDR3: TGCGCCAGCAGCCCGGACAGGGGAAGTAACACCGGGGAGCTGTTTTTT. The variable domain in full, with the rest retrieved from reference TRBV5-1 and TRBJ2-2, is KAGVTQTPRYLIKTRGQQVTLSCSPISGHRSVSWYQQTPGQGLQFLFEYFSETQRNKGNFPGRFSGRQFSNSRSEMNVSTLELGDSALYLCASSPDRGSNTGELFFGEGSRLTVL.

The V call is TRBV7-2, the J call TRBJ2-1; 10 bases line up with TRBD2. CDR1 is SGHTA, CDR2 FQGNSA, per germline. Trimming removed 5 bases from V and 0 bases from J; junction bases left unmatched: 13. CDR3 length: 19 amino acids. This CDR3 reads CASSTAGGLFGSSYNEQFF. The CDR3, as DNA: TGTGCCAGCAGCACAGCGGGGGGGCTGTTCGGGAGCTCCTACAATGAGCAGTTCTTC.

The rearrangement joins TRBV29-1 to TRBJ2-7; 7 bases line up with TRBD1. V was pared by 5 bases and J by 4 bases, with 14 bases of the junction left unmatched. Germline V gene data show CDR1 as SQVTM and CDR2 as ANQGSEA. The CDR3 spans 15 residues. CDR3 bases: TGCAGCGTTAGGGTAACCGGGACAGAACCTTACGAGCAGTACTTC. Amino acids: CSVRVTGTEPYEQYF.

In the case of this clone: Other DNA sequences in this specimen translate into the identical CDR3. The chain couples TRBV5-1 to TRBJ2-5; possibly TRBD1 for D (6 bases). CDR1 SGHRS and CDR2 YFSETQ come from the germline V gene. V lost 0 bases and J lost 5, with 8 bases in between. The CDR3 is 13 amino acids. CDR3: CASSLARGETQYF. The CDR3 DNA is TGCGCCAGCAGCTTGGCCAGGGGTGAGACCCAGTACTTC.

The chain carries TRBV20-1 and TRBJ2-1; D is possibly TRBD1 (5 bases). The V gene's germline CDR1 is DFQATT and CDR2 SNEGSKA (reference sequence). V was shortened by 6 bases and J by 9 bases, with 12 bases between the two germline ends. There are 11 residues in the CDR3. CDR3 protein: CSASRATEQFF. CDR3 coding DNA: TGCAGTGCCAGCAGGGCCACTGAGCAGTTCTTC.

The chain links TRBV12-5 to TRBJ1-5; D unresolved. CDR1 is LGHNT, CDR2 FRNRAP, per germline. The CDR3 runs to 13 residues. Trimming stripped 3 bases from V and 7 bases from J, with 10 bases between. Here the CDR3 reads CASGLGLGQPQHF. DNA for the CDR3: TGTGCTAGTGGTTTAGGTCTAGGACAGCCCCAGCATTTT.

CDR3 sequence (DNA): TGTGCCTGGAGTGCCATCATTGGGAGGCCCCAGCATTTT. Translating it yields CAWSAIIGRPQHF. The chain is built from TRBV30 and TRBJ1-5; unclear D gene. This CDR3 spans 13 amino acids. V was trimmed by 1 base and J by 9 bases, leaving 13 bases between them. Per germline, CDR1 GTSNPN and CDR2 SVGIG (reference sequence).

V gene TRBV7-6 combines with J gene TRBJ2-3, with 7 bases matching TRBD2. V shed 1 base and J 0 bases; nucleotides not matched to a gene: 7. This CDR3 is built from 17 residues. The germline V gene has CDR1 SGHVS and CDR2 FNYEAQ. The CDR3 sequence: CASSLVPSGPSTDTQYF. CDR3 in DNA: TGTGCCAGCAGCTTAGTCCCTAGCGGCCCTAGCACAGATACGCAGTATTTT.

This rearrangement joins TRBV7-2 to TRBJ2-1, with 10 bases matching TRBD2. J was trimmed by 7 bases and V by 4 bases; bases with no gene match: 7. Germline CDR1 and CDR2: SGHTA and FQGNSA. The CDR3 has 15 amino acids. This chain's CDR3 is CASSSSSGGPNEQFF. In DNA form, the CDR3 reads TGTGCCAGCAGCTCGTCTAGCGGGGGCCCAAATGAGCAGTTCTTC.

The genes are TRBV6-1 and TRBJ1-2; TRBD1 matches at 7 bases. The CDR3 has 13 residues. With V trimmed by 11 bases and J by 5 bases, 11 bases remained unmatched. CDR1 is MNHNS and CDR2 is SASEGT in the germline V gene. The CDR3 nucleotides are TGTGCCGTACGTTCGGGGACAGAATATGGCTACACCTTC. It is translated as CAVRSGTEYGYTF.

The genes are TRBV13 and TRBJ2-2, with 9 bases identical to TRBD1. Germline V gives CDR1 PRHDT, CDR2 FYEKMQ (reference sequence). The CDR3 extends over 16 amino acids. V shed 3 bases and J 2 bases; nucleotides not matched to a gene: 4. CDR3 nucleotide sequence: TGTGCCAGCAGCTTTCTGGACAGGGGTAACACCGGGGAGCTGTTTTTT. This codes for CASSFLDRGNTGELFF. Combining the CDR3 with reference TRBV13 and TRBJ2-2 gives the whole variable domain AAGVIQSPRHLIKEKRETATLKCYPIPRHDTVYWYQQGPGQDPQFLISFYEKMQSDKGSIPDRFSAQQFSDYHSELNMSSLELGDSALYFCASSFLDRGNTGELFFGEGSRLTVL.

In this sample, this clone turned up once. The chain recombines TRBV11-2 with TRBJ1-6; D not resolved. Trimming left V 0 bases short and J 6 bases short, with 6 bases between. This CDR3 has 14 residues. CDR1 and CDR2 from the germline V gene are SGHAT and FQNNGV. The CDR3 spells CASSLDSVNSPLHF. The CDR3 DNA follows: TGTGCCAGCAGCTTAGATAGTGTTAATTCACCCCTCCACTTT.

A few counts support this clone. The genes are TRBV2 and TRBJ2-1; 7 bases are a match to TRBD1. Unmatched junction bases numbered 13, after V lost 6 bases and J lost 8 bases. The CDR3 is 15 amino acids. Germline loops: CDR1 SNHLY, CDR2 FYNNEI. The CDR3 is CASSGQAAGWDEQFF. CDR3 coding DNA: TGTGCCAGCAGCGGACAGGCCGCCGGGTGGGATGAGCAGTTCTTC. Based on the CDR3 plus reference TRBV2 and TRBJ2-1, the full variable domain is EPEVTQTPSHQVTQMGQEVILRCVPISNHLYFYWYRQILGQKVEFLVSFYNNEISEKSEIFDDQFSVERPDGSNFTLKIRSTKLEDSAMYFCASSGQAAGWDEQFFGPGTRLTVL.